The rows below give T cell receptor beta chains drawn from one sample of a study of blood T cell repertoires in COVID-19. Sequencing was performed with immunoSEQ multiplex PCR; in TCRdb, only in-frame clones are kept and a portion is missing. The sample has some 120,000 clones; around nine tenths are singletons. The material sequenced was peripheral blood. The receptors come from a woman aged 50 to 60 with acute or convalescent COVID-19. Both conserved end residues are trimmed from each CDR3. The order of the fields is D gene, V gene, CDR3 protein. A D gene is named only where the DNA matches it firmly.

>-|TRBV2
ASSGGPYGYT
>-|TRBV6-2/TRBV6-3
ASTPRRDSRNTIY
>-|TRBV12-5
ASSEGVSSYNEQF
>-|TRBV12-3/TRBV12-4
ASSSQLTGELF
>-|TRBV24-1
ATSDFSGVTGELF
>-|TRBV4-1
ASSQGGLAVSYEQY
>TRBD2|TRBV10-2
ASSELLAGTDTQY
>TRBD1|TRBV5-4
ASSWDRWGMEQF
>TRBD1|TRBV3-1/TRBV3-2
ASSQSDRAPNYGYT
>-|TRBV5-1
ASSLRPGQGPPFNYGYT
>-|TRBV3-1/TRBV3-2
ASSEATQETQY
>TRBD1|TRBV5-4
ASSLGQGDTQY
>TRBD2|TRBV4-3
ASSQDGAGGYNEQF
>-|TRBV7-3
ASSLLSSPNTEAF
>-|TRBV5-4
AGNEANMNTEAF
>-|TRBV7-8
ASSPITGPLNTEAF
>TRBD1|TRBV18
ASSLIRQGGTEAF
>-|TRBV7-9
ASSLVLGSSFYEQY
>-|TRBV2
ASSWGGQETQY
>-|TRBV7-2
ASSLATGHPGEKLF
>-|TRBV6-5
ASSGWSTEAF
>-|TRBV24-1
ATTQQGPNTEAF
>TRBD2|TRBV5-1
ASSLTSGGALIPDTQY
>-|TRBV6-1
ASSENGQLNQPQH
>-|TRBV5-8
ASSRLQGGGQPQH
>TRBD1|TRBV5-1
ASSLVTGAISGNTIY
>-|TRBV5-1
ASSLPGPLAKNIQY
>TRBD1|TRBV11-2
ASSSDRGGGYT
>-|TRBV6-2/TRBV6-3
ASSSSTEAKNIQY
>-|TRBV18
ASSQAGRNTGELF
>-|TRBV5-1
ASSLGILGRAYEQY
>-|TRBV4-1
ASSQGHSYNSPLH
>TRBD1|TRBV27
ASRLQGEPYEQY
>TRBD1|TRBV19
ASSEDRVNSPLH
>-|TRBV5-1
ASSRRTGGVNNEQF
>TRBD1|TRBV19
ASSWGTGVLDEQF
>TRBD2|TRBV11-1
ASSLTSGAYYEQY
>-|TRBV12-3/TRBV12-4
ASSFSDTEAF
>TRBD1|TRBV7-2
ASSPGTGGAIGYT
>-|TRBV20-1
SASDEKLF
>-|TRBV5-4
ASTGAGEQY
>-|TRBV27
ASSLSLADTIY
>-|TRBV28
ASIGDIRSGNTIY
>TRBD2|TRBV20-1
SASNALAGGETQY
>TRBD2|TRBV7-2
ASSLVQLATLEQY
>-|TRBV19
ASTAGSIRHSPLH
>TRBD1|TRBV9
ASSVAGGYPPSSGNTIY
>-|TRBV5-1
ASSWPEDTYDADTQY